Listed below are T cell receptor beta chains from one sample, sequenced in a study of cytomegalovirus exposure and HLA in healthy donors. Generated by immunoSEQ multiplex PCR, the TCRdb table keeps only in-frame clones and is missing some. In the table there are tens of thousands of clones, around 75% of which are singletons. Sample: PBMCs. These receptors were collected from a man between 65 and 85 years old in good health and CMV-seronegative. Each CDR3 is given without its conserved first and last residue. Fields, in order: V gene, CDR3 protein.

TRBV7-9,ASSLTSWWGQGGETQY
TRBV6-5,ASTSGGLYYNEQF
TRBV5-1,ASSLVAEDGYT
TRBV6-5,ASSRLQGTEAF
TRBV9,ASSVDGTSGTDTQY
TRBV7-9,ASAPGASGSHEQF
TRBV6-5,ASGGGGTEKLF
TRBV2,ASRLQMMVTEAF
TRBV5-6,ASSSYNRDGYT
TRBV5-5,ASSLVFSRTVAGANVLT
TRBV4-3,ASSLGGADTQY
TRBV5-1,ASSPLTGSTWETQY
TRBV18,ASSPRQGTTYEQY
TRBV28,ASSLFTSFHTDRVILGNQPQH
TRBV5-6,ASSSDRGRVIFH
TRBV4-3,ASSQEYHRGVGTGELF
TRBV7-9,ASSPGTSSYEQY
TRBV4-1,ASSRLGTGQETQY
TRBV6-1,ASRPGQRGSYGYT
TRBV4-1,ASSQRPLNTGELF
TRBV5-1,ASRLAVSSYNEQF
TRBV5-1,ASNLGEGHESQY
TRBV6-5,ASIGTSGSYEQY
TRBV2,ASRWRVRNPPEQY
TRBV10-1,ASSWGRGGELF
TRBV18,ASSSESLSGNTIY
TRBV6-5,ASSSTTSGDRRQF
TRBV19,ASMMRGGAGELF
TRBV28,ASSLLAGVYEQY
TRBV5-8,ASSLVFGTGRQPQH
TRBV5-4,ASSLWDRTGNEQF
TRBV5-6,ASSLGSWGPSGQETQY
TRBV28,ASSLPTRVYGYT
TRBV27,ASTLHGTGGKEKLF
TRBV18,ASSPRTGTGVSNTEAF
TRBV5-1,ASSPQGTGELF
TRBV23-1,ASSQSTVRGWSEAF
TRBV6-6,ASSYGQNTEAF
TRBV19,ASSDSSFMNTEAF
TRBV6-1,ASTRTGVSNQPQH
TRBV7-2,ASSPGQSYNEQF
TRBV5-1,ASSTLDRRPGELF
TRBV4-3,ASSQDRDRGYANYGYT
TRBV10-1,ASSPGTSSSRGEY
TRBV2,ASSAGTGVFSAEAF
TRBV6-5,ASSYSTGAEQY
TRBV7-9,ASSRSGGTHEQY
TRBV7-9,SSRQTGTDTQY
TRBV2,ASSGQDGGEAF